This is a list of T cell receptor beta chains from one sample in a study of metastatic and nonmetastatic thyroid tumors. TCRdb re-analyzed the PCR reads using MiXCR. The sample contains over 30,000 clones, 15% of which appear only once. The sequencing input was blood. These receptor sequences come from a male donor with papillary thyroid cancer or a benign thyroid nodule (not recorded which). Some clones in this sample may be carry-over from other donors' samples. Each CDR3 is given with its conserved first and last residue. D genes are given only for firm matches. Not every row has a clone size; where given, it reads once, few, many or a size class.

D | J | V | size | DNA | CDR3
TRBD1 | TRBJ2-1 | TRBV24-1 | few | TGTGCCACAAATTCGCCGGGACAGGGGTTGAATGAGCAGTTCTTC | CATNSPGQGLNEQFF
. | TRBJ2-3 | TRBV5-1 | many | TGCGCCAGCAGCTTTACGGGGACAGATACGCAGTATTTT | CASSFTGTDTQYF
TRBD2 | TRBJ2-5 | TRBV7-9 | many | TGTGCCAGCAGCCCTCTCCCCGAGCGGGAGAGGGAGACCCAGTACTTC | CASSPLPERERETQYF
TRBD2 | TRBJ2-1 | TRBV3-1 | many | TGTGCCAGCAGCCACGGGACTAGCGGGGTTAACAATGAGCAGTTCTTC | CASSHGTSGVNNEQFF
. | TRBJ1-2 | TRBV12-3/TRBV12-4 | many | TGTGCCAGCACAGTTCAGGGGACCCTTAACTATGGCTACACCTTC | CASTVQGTLNYGYTF
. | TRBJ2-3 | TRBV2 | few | TGTGCCAGCAGTGAACGTAGAAAGATGGGACCAACCCCGCCAGATGCGCAGTATTTT | CASSERRKMGPTPPDAQYF
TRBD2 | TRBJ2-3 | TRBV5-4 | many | TGTGCCAGCAGCTCCCGGACTAGCGATACGCAGTATTTT | CASSSRTSDTQYF
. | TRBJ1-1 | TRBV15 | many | TGTGGCACCAGGGTGGGCGTGAACACTGAAGCTTTCTTT | CGTRVGVNTEAFF
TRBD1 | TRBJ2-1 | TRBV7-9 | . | TGTGCCAGCAGCTTAGGGACAGGATACAATGAGCAGTTCTTC | CASSLGTGYNEQFF
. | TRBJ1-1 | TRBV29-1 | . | TGCAGCGTTGACGGATGTAGTGACACTGAAGCTTTCTTT | CSVDGCSDTEAFF
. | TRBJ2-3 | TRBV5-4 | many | TGTGCCAGCAGCCCGAGGGGATCAGATACGCAGTATTTT | CASSPRGSDTQYF
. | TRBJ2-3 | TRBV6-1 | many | TGTGCCAGCAGTGAAAATGGAGGAGGCGGGGGCACAGATACGCAGTATTTT | CASSENGGGGGTDTQYF
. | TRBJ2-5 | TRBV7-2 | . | TGTGCCAGCACCGCCGAAGAGACCCAGTACTTC | CASTAEETQYF
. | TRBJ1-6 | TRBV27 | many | TGTGCCAGCACGCGGGACCCAGTCTGGGGTAATTCACCCCTCCACTTT | CASTRDPVWGNSPLHF
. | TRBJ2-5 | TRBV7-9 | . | TGTGCCAGCAGCCCGTTGGGGGAGACTTCGCGATATACCCAGTACTTC | CASSPLGETSRYTQYF
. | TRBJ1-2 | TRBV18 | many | TGTGCCAGCTCACCACCCGGAAGGGTCGGCTACACCTTC | CASSPPGRVGYTF
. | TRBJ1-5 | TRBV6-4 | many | TGTGCCAGCAGTGACTCGCTGGGGACGGAAAGCAATCAGCCCCAGCATTTT | CASSDSLGTESNQPQHF
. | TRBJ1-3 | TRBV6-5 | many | TGTGCCAGCAGTTACCGAGGGGAGGCTGGAAACACCATATATTTT | CASSYRGEAGNTIYF
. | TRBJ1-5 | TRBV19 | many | TGTGCCAGTAGACTCGACGGAGATCAGCCCCAGCATTTT | CASRLDGDQPQHF
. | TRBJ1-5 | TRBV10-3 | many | TGTGCCATCAGTGAACCACCGTATAGCAATCAGCCCCAGCATTTT | CAISEPPYSNQPQHF
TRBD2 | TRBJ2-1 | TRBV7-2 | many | TGTGCCAGCAGCGCCAGCGGGGGAATCTACAATGAGCAGTTCTTC | CASSASGGIYNEQFF
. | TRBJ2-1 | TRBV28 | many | TGTGCCAGCAGCCAGCCGCTAGCGAAGCAGTTCTTC | CASSQPLAKQFF
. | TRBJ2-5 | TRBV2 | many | TGTGCCAGCAGTGAATTCGGCTACCAAAAAGAGACCCAGTACTTC | CASSEFGYQKETQYF
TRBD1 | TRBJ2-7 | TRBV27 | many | TGTGCCAGCAGTTTATCGGGCAGGGGGCTAAGCGAGCAGTACTTC | CASSLSGRGLSEQYF
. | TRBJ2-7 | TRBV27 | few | TGTGCCAGCAGTTTGACCGGGCGGGGTAGATACGGGCAGTACTTC | CASSLTGRGRYGQYF
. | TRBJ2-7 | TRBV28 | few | TGTGCCAGCAGTTTCCATCCCGAAGACGAGCAGTACTTC | CASSFHPEDEQYF
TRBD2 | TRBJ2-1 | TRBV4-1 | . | TGCGCCAGCAGCCAAGTAACTAGCGGGAGGAGGTATGAGCAGTTCTTC | CASSQVTSGRRYEQFF
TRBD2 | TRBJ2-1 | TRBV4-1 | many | TGCGCCAGCAGCCAAGATCCCGCGGGAGGGTACTCCTACAATGAGCAGTTCTTC | CASSQDPAGGYSYNEQFF
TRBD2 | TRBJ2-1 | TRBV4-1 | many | TGCGCCAGCAGTCTGGGACTAGCGGGAGGTAATGAGCAGTTCTTC | CASSLGLAGGNEQFF
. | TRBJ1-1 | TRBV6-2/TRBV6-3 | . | TGTGATGCGGGGGTACATGCTTTCTTT | CDAGVHAFF
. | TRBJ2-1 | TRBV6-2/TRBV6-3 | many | TGTGCCAGCAGGAACCTTAACTCCTACAATGAGCAGTTCTTC | CASRNLNSYNEQFF
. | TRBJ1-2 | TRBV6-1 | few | TGTGCCAGCAGCCTTGGGACAAACGGCTACACCTTC | CASSLGTNGYTF
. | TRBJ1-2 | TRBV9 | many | TGTGCCAGCAGCGTAGACCCTGCAGGGCAATATGGCTACACCTTC | CASSVDPAGQYGYTF
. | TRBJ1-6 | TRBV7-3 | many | TGTGCCAGCAGCCTAAACCGGGACGGGAGTTCACCCCTCCACTTT | CASSLNRDGSSPLHF
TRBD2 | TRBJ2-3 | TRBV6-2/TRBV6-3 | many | TGTGCCAGCAGCCTCGGGGCTAGCGGGAGCACAGATACGCAGTATTTT | CASSLGASGSTDTQYF
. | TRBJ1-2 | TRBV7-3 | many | TGTGCCAGCAGCTTGGGGGGAGCTGGTGGCTACACCTTC | CASSLGGAGGYTF
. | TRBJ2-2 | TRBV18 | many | TGTGCCAGCTCAGGTCTGCCCGGGGAGCTGTTTTTT | CASSGLPGELFF
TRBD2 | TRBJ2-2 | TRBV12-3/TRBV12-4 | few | TGTGCCAGTAGAATCCTAGCGGGAAGGAACACCGGGGAGCTGTTTTTT | CASRILAGRNTGELFF
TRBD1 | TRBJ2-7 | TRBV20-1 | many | TGCAGTGCCCTGGACAGGGGCAGTTATGACGAGCAGTACTTC | CSALDRGSYDEQYF
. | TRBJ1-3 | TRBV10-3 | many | TGTGCCATCAGTAGATCGCATGGAAACACCATATATTTT | CAISRSHGNTIYF
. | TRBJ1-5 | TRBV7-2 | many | TGTGCCAGCAGCTTATTTCAAAATCAGCCCCAGCATTTT | CASSLFQNQPQHF
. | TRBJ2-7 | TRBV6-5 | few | TGTGCCAGCAGCTACTCTGGACAGTCCTACGAGCATTACTTC | CASSYSGQSYEHYF
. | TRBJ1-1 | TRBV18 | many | TGTGCCAGCTCACCGTCGCGTGGAGGGAACACTGAAGCTTTCTTT | CASSPSRGGNTEAFF
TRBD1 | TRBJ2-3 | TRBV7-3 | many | TGTGCCAGCAGCATACAGGGGAAGGTGTCAGATACGCAGTATTTT | CASSIQGKVSDTQYF
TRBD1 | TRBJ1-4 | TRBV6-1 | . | TGTGCCAGCAGGACAGGTAACACGGGACAGGGTTACGAAAAACTGTTTTTT | CASRTGNTGQGYEKLFF
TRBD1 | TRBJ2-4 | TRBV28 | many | TGTGCCAGCAGTCTCAACAGGGGGATGGCCAAAAACATTCAGTACTTC | CASSLNRGMAKNIQYF
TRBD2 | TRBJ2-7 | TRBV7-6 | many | TGTGCCAGCAGCTTAGTGAGGGAGGGCCCCTGGGGAAACGAGCAGTACTTC | CASSLVREGPWGNEQYF
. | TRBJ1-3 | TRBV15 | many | TGTGCCACCAGCAGAGTTTACCCGAACACCATATATTTT | CATSRVYPNTIYF
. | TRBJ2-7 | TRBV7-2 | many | TGTGCCAGCAGCTTAATGCAGGGTTGGGCCTACGAGCAGTACTTC | CASSLMQGWAYEQYF
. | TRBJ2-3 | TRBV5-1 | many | TGCGCCAGCACGGTGGACACAGATACGCAGTATTTT | CASTVDTDTQYF
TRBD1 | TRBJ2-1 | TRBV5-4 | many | TGTGCCAGCAGGCCGGGACAGCAGGATGAGCAGTTCTTC | CASRPGQQDEQFF
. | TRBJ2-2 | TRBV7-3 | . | TGTGCCAACAGCATGGGAACAGGGGCGACCGGGGGGCTGTTTTTT | CANSMGTGATGGLFF
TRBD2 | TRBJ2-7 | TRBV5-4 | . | TGTGCCAGCAGCTGGGGGGGAGGTCTCTACGAGCAGTACTTC | CASSWGGGLYEQYF
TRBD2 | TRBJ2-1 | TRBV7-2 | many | TGTGCCAGCGCCACCGGAGCGGGGAATGAGCAGTTCTTC | CASATGAGNEQFF